This TCR beta chain came from a study of blood T cell repertoires in COVID-19. The CDR3 runs 14 residues. In germline, CDR1 is KGHDR, CDR2 SFDVKD. V was shortened by 4 bases and J by 4 bases, with 10 bases between the two germline ends. Libraries were prepared by immunoSEQ multiplex PCR; TCRdb keeps only in-frame clonotypes and omits some of them. The sample lists fewer than 250,000 clones; roughly 83% were seen once. This clone occurred a few times. The TCR originated in a woman aged 45-60 years who had recovered from COVID-19. The sample comprised PBMCs or T cells enriched from blood (not recorded which). This chain uses TRBV24-1 with TRBJ2-1, with D possibly being TRBD1 (5 bases). CDR3 sequence: CATSDQAGYNEQFF. DNA for the CDR3: TGTGCCACCAGTGACCAAGCAGGGTACAATGAGCAGTTCTTC.